This T cell receptor (beta chain) was observed in a study of blood T cell repertoires in COVID-19. Study-wide background: T cells, B-cell-depleted T cells, or PBMCs provided the cDNA or gDNA that served as material.

In the original analysis: Estimation of nucleated cell counts was performed using reference gene primer amplification. Clones were read by immunoSEQ multiplex PCR, and TCRdb kept only the in-frame ones, dropping some. V, J and clone size derive from that table, while D and trimming were established from the DNA sequence. The sample contains approximately 300,000 clones, roughly 90% of which appear only once. Per germline, CDR1 ENHRY and CDR2 SYGVKD. The ends were cut back, 8 bases at V and 3 bases at J, with 11 bases in the middle. CDR3 size: 13 residues. The study assigned cohorts using participant-reported clinical history. Exposed study participants had met a COVID-19 case within 2 weeks before entry.

The genes are TRBV10-3 and TRBJ1-5, with D possibly being TRBD1 (5 bases). The receptor comes from a woman aged 25-40 years who had been exposed to COVID-19. Sample: PBMCs or T cells enriched from blood (not recorded which). The CDR3 protein is CAISQGNNQPQHF. The CDR3 DNA reads TGTGCCATCTCGCAGGGCAACAATCAGCCCCAGCATTTT.